Reported below is one T cell receptor (beta chain). No cell fractionation was done, so the repertoire covers all unsorted peripheral blood T cells. The data derive from a study of HIV-infected patients and healthy controls. Germline loops: CDR1 LNHDA, CDR2 SQIVND (reference sequence). Trimming stripped 6 bases from V and 3 bases from J, with 15 bases between. CDR3 length: 15 amino acids. cDNA was made from around 0.5 ug RNA using alpha and beta constant primers. Using multiplexing indices, alpha and beta chain libraries were generated apart by chain-specific third strand synthesis. In TCRdb, the 5' RACE reads were re-called with MiXCR into one record per CDR3 protein. The sample holds 17,000 or so distinct CDR3 sequences; 4.5% to 7% are singletons and the top ten take 1.5% to 2%.

This clonotype was obtained from an adult in good health. The rearrangement links TRBV19 to TRBJ2-1; a possible D gene is TRBD2 (6 bases). The sample taken for sequencing was blood. CDR3 loop: CASRRLGEIYNEQFF. In DNA form, the CDR3 reads TGTGCCAGTAGGCGACTAGGAGAGATCTACAATGAGCAGTTCTTC.